What follows are 25 T cell receptor beta chains derived from one specimen sequenced in a study of shared clonotypes between healthy human individuals. This table comes from immunoSEQ multiplex PCR, and its TCRdb copy is limited to in-frame clones, with some not included. The profile shows approximately 2,000,000 clones, around 92% of them singletons. The sample comprised naive CD4+ T cells from PBMCs. Subset noted: CD45RA+ positively selected. The receptors stem from a man aged 18-30 years in good health. Some clones in this sample may be carry-over from other donors' samples.

This clone was seen a few times. The chain links TRBV19 to TRBJ1-2, with a tentative D call TRBD1 (6 bases). The CDR3 consists of 13 residues. Germline CDR1 reads LNHDA; CDR2 reads SQIVND (reference sequence). Between the trimmed V and J ends, which lost 1 base and 8 bases, there was a span of 11 bases. The CDR3 protein is CASSIVRTAGYTF. The CDR3, as DNA: TGTGCCAGTAGTATAGTTCGGACAGCGGGCTACACCTTC.

The chain couples TRBV6-5 to TRBJ2-3; the match to TRBD2 covers 10 bases. Germline loops: CDR1 MNHEY, CDR2 SVGAGI. The CDR3 sequence is 16 residues long. With V trimmed by 4 bases and J by 5 bases, 9 bases remained unmatched. In nucleotides, the CDR3 is TGTGCCAGCAGTTCAATCTTGGCTAGCGGGAGAGATACGCAGTATTTT. Protein sequence: CASSSILASGRDTQYF.

There are a few counts of this clone. The chain couples TRBV21-1 to TRBJ2-3. TRBV21-1 corresponds to a pseudogene. The CDR3 loop spans 16 amino acids. The CDR3 nucleotides are TGTGCCAGCAGCGGTTGGGGATTCGTTTACACAGATACGCAGTATTTT. It specifies CASSGWGFVYTDTQYF.

The chain combines TRBV5-5 with TRBJ2-7; D perhaps matches TRBD1 (6 bases). V gave up 1 base and J gave up 3 bases, with 17 bases separating them. Germline V gene lookup returns CDR1 SGHKS and CDR2 YYEKEE (reference sequence). CDR3 size: 16 residues. CDR3 amino acids: CASSLFPRGQFYEQYF. The CDR3 coding sequence is TGTGCCAGCAGCTTGTTCCCCAGAGGACAGTTCTACGAGCAGTACTTC. Full variable domain (missing parts from reference TRBV5-5 and TRBJ2-7): DAGVTQSPTHLIKTRGQQVTLRCSPISGHKSVSWYQQVLGQGPQFIFQYYEKEERGRGNFPDRFSARQFPNYSSELNVNALLLGDSALYLCASSLFPRGQFYEQYFGPGTRLTVT.

The sample holds a few counts of this clone. The chain carries TRBV2 and TRBJ1-1; D remains unclear. The CDR3 is 14 amino acids. The germline V gene has CDR1 SNHLY and CDR2 FYNNEI. Trimming stripped 1 base from V and 4 bases from J, with 10 bases between. CDR3 sequence reads: CASSEVGVGTEAFF. In DNA, the CDR3 is TGTGCCAGCAGTGAAGTTGGGGTGGGCACTGAAGCTTTCTTT.

The chain combines TRBV4-1 with TRBJ2-5, with TRBD1 matching over 7 bases. Trimming took 4 bases from V and 3 from J; bases not matched to a gene: 11. CDR1 and CDR2 (germline): MGHRA, YSYEKL. This CDR3 region has 16 residues. CDR3 sequence reads: CASSPIGAGGKETQYF. The CDR3 region has the DNA TGCGCCAGCAGCCCTATCGGGGCAGGGGGAAAAGAGACCCAGTACTTC.

The rearrangement uses TRBV4-1 and TRBJ2-3; the D gene could be TRBD1 or TRBD2 (5 bases each). The germline gives CDR1 MGHRA, CDR2 YSYEKL. The CDR3 is 16 residues long. The germline V and J ends were trimmed by 1 base and 1 base, with 12 bases remaining between them. The CDR3 nucleotides are TGCGCCAGCAGCCAAGGGGGAGACAGAGGCACAGATACGCAGTATTTT. It encodes CASSQGGDRGTDTQYF.

To note about this clone: A much larger clone is a single base away; this may be a read error. The sample holds other DNA sequences that translate to the same CDR3. This rearrangement joins TRBV5-1 to TRBJ1-1; TRBD1 agrees at 8 bases. Per the germline V gene, CDR1 is SGHRS and CDR2 is YFSETQ. The V gene end was trimmed by 3 bases and the J gene end by 1 base; junction bases not matched to a gene: 2. This CDR3 is built from 14 residues. Here the CDR3 reads CASSWGTGNTEAFF. In DNA form, the CDR3 reads TGCGCCAGCAGCTGGGGGACAGGGAACACTGAAGCTTTCTTT.

On this clone itself: Other nucleotide sequences from this sample produce the same CDR3. The CDR3 DNA reads as TGTGCCAGCAGCCCCACAGGGGCTGGGGCCAACGTCCTGACTTTC. Its translation is CASSPTGAGANVLTF. This chain connects TRBV7-2 to TRBJ2-6, with TRBD1 identical over 7 bases. Losses at the gene ends were 5 bases for V and 2 bases for J; bases not matched to a gene: 3. Germline V gene lookup returns CDR1 SGHTA and CDR2 FQGNSA. The CDR3 contains 15 residues.

The chain links TRBV5-1 to TRBJ2-7; 10 bases align to TRBD1. With V trimmed by 7 bases and J by 5 bases, 6 bases remained unmatched. Germline V gene sequence: CDR1 SGHRS, CDR2 YFSETQ. The CDR3 is 13 amino acids. This chain's CDR3 is CASRGQGIHEQYF. The CDR3 DNA sequence: TGCGCCAGCCGGGGACAGGGGATCCACGAGCAGTACTTC.

This clone was detected a few times. J is TRBJ1-2 and V is TRBV7-2; D gene ambiguous. V dropped 4 bases and J dropped 8 bases, with 11 bases sitting between them. This CDR3 comprises 12 residues. The germline gives CDR1 SGHTA, CDR2 FQGNSA. The CDR3: CASSSTRGGYTF. The DNA for the CDR3 is TGTGCCAGCAGCTCTACCAGAGGGGGCTACACCTTC.

This clone was seen a handful of times. V is TRBV4-1 and J is TRBJ1-1; 9 bases fit TRBD1. The CDR3 loop spans 14 amino acids. Germline V lookup: CDR1 MGHRA, CDR2 YSYEKL. The V and J ends lost 4 bases and 3 bases, in that order; junction bases with no gene match: 3. CDR3 nucleotide sequence: TGCGCCAGCAGCCGGACAGGGGAGGACACTGAAGCTTTCTTT. Its translation is CASSRTGEDTEAFF.

This chain links TRBV7-3 with TRBJ2-2; 7 bases map to TRBD2. This CDR3 region has 18 residues. CDR1 and CDR2 (germline): SGHTA, FQGTGA. Losses at the gene ends were 0 bases for V and 1 base for J; bases not matched to a gene: 8. The CDR3 region has the DNA TGTGCCAGCAGCTTAACGAGGACGGCTAGCGGGAACACCGGGGAGCTGTTTTTT. Protein sequence: CASSLTRTASGNTGELFF. Based on the CDR3 plus reference TRBV7-3 and TRBJ2-2, the full variable domain is GAGVSQTPSNKVTEKGKYVELRCDPISGHTALYWYRQSLGQGPEFLIYFQGTGAADDSGLPNDRFFAVRPEGSVSTLKIQRTERGDSAVYLCASSLTRTASGNTGELFFGEGSRLTVL.

For this clone: Additional DNA sequences in this sample encode the identical CDR3. The chain is built from TRBV9 and TRBJ1-3, with 7 bases identical to TRBD1. Germline V gene data show CDR1 as SGDLS and CDR2 as YYNGEE. The CDR3 has 16 amino acids. Trimming took 0 bases from V and 0 from J; bases not matched to a gene: 3. CDR3 amino acids: CASSVGGTDSGNTIYF. The DNA of the CDR3 is TGTGCCAGCAGCGTAGGAGGGACAGACTCTGGAAACACCATATATTTT.

The chain combines TRBV5-1 with TRBJ2-5; 7 bases are a match to TRBD1. Germline CDR1 is SGHRS and CDR2 is YFSETQ. The CDR3 has 17 residues. The V and J ends lost 0 bases and 5 bases, in that order; junction bases with no gene match: 13. The CDR3 nucleotides are TGCGCCAGCAGCTTGGCCTCCGCGACAGGGTACCGGGAGACCCAGTACTTC. Its protein is CASSLASATGYRETQYF.

The chain recombines TRBV6-1 with TRBJ2-5; D is unclear. The DNA end lines up better with TRBJ2-7; the J call may be wrong. Germline CDR1 MNHNS, CDR2 SASEGT. This CDR3 is built from 13 residues. The CDR3 is CASSEFPGYEQYF. CDR3 DNA: TGTGCCAGCAGTGAATTCCCGGGTTACGAGCAGTACTTC.

The rearrangement links TRBV18 to TRBJ1-5, with 7 bases identical to TRBD1. The germline V gene encodes CDR1 KGHSH and CDR2 LQKENI. CDR3 size: 15 residues. V was pared by 2 bases and J by 3 bases, with 4 bases of the junction left unmatched. The CDR3 region has the DNA TGTGCCAGCTCACCATCACAGGGGAACAATCAGCCCCAGCATTTT. Encoded protein: CASSPSQGNNQPQHF. The full variable domain, in which reference TRBV18 and TRBJ1-5 provide the parts outside the CDR3, is NAGVMQNPRHLVRRRGQEARLRCSPMKGHSHVYWYRQLPEEGLKFMVYLQKENIIDESGMPKERFSAEFPKEGPSILRIQQVVRGDSAAYFCASSPSQGNNQPQHFGDGTRLSIL.

The chain links TRBV28 to TRBJ2-1; the match to TRBD2 covers 15 bases. The junction had 8 bases not matched to a gene; V was cut back by 2 bases and J by 12 bases. This CDR3 comprises 16 residues. Germline V lookup: CDR1 MDHEN, CDR2 SYDVKM. The CDR3 sequence: CASSLGGTSGRLWQFF. The CDR3 DNA reads TGTGCCAGCAGTTTAGGAGGGACTAGCGGGAGGTTGTGGCAGTTCTTC.

This chain uses TRBV5-6 with TRBJ2-2; 8 bases agree with TRBD2. This CDR3 spans 16 amino acids. CDR1 and CDR2 (germline): SGHDT, YYEEEE. The V segment lost 4 bases and the J segment 8 bases; nucleotides outside the gene matches: 13. The CDR3 nucleotides read TGTGCCAGCAGCGCAGCTAGCGGGTCCCTGGCAGGGGAGCTGTTTTTT. It is translated as CASSAASGSLAGELFF.

The CDR3: CASRSPQGGNYGYTF. CDR3 DNA sequence: TGTGCCAGCCGGAGCCCCCAGGGGGGTAACTATGGCTACACCTTC. The rearrangement joins TRBV5-6 to TRBJ1-2; 7 nucleotides line up with TRBD1. From germline, CDR1 is SGHDT and CDR2 YYEEEE. V lost 7 bases, J lost 1 base, and 10 bases stayed unmatched. CDR3 length: 15 amino acids.

The DNA of the CDR3 is TGCGCCAGCAGTGAGAGTCGCTTCAGGGGTCACACTGAAGCTTTCTTT. Its translation: CASSESRFRGHTEAFF. This chain connects TRBV10-2 to TRBJ1-1; a possible D gene is TRBD1 (6 bases). The germline V gene has CDR1 WSHSY and CDR2 SAAADI. This CDR3 comprises 16 residues. Trimming removed 2 bases from V and 3 bases from J, with 16 bases in between.

The rearrangement links TRBV6-5 to TRBJ1-5; D is uncertain. The CDR3 contains 14 residues. V dropped 2 bases and J dropped 2 bases, with 7 bases sitting between them. From germline, CDR1 is MNHEY and CDR2 SVGAGI. In DNA form, the CDR3 reads TGTGCCAGCAGTTACCAAATGGGCAATCAGCCCCAGCATTTT. The encoded protein is CASSYQMGNQPQHF.

This chain links TRBV5-1 with TRBJ2-2, with a possible D match to TRBD1 (5 bases). Germline V gives CDR1 SGHRS, CDR2 YFSETQ. The ends were cut back, 0 bases at V and 6 bases at J, with 12 bases in the middle. There are 15 residues in the CDR3. The CDR3, as DNA: TGCGCCAGCAGCTTGGACCCAAACAGGCCCGGGGAGCTGTTTTTT. Translation gives CASSLDPNRPGELFF.

Comment on this clone: Other nucleotide sequences from this sample produce the same CDR3. The rearrangement uses TRBV15 and TRBJ2-1; D unclear. This CDR3 spans 12 amino acids. Deletions cut 1 base from V and 6 bases from J, with 4 bases between. Per the germline V gene, CDR1 is LNHNV and CDR2 is YYDKDF (reference sequence). The CDR3 spells CATSRATNEQFF. The CDR3 DNA follows: TGTGCCACCAGCAGAGCGACCAATGAGCAGTTCTTC. Drawing the rest from reference TRBV15 and TRBJ2-1, the complete variable domain is DAMVIQNPRYQVTQFGKPVTLSCSQTLNHNVMYWYQQKSSQAPKLLFHYYDKDFNNEADTPDNFQSRRPNTSFCFLDIRSPGLGDTAMYLCATSRATNEQFFGPGTRLTVL.

This chain connects TRBV19 to TRBJ1-2; D might be TRBD1 (6 bases). CDR1 is LNHDA, CDR2 SQIVND, per germline (reference sequence). V gave up 5 bases and J gave up 4 bases, with 8 bases separating them. This CDR3 has 12 amino acids. The CDR3 reads CASSLTGYGYTF. The CDR3 DNA follows: TGTGCCAGTAGTCTGACAGGCTATGGCTACACCTTC. Drawing the rest from reference TRBV19 and TRBJ1-2, the complete variable domain is DGGITQSPKYLFRKEGQNVTLSCEQNLNHDAMYWYRQDPGQGLRLIYYSQIVNDFQKGDIAEGYSVSREKKESFPLTVTSAQKNPTAFYLCASSLTGYGYTFGSGTRLTVV.